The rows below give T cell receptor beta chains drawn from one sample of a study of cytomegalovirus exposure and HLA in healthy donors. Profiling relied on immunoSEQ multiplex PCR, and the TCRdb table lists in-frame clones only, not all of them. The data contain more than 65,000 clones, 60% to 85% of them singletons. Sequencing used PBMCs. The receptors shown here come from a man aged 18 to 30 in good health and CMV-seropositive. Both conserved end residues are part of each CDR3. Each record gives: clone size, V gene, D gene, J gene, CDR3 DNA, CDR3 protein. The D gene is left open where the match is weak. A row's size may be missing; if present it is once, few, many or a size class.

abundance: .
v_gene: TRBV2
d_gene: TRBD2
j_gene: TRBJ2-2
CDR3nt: TGTGCCAGCAGGGCCCACTCTAGCGGGCTGAACACCGGGGAGCTGTTTTTT
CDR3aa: CASRAHSSGLNTGELFF

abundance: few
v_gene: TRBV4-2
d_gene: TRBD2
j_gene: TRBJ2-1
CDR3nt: TGTGCCAGCAGCCAAGAGGGGACGGGAGGGCACTGGGAGCAGTTCTTC
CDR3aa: CASSQEGTGGHWEQFF

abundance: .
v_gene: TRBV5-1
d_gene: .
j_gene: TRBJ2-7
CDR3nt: TGCGCCAGCAGCCTAGAGGGTATTGCCTACGAGCAGTACTTC
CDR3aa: CASSLEGIAYEQYF

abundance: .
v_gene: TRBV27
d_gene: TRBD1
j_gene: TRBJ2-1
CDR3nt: TGTGCCAGCAGTCTCGACAGGGGGGCCTACAATGAGCAGTTCTTC
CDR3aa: CASSLDRGAYNEQFF

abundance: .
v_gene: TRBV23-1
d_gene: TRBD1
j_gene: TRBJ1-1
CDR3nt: TGCGCCAGCAGTGGGACAGGGGTATTTACTGAAGCTTTCTTT
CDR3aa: CASSGTGVFTEAFF

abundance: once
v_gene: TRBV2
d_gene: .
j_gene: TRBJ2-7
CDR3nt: TGTGCCAGCACGCAAGTAGTGCGGGAATCTCTCCTTTACGAGCAGTACTTC
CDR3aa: CASTQVVRESLLYEQYF

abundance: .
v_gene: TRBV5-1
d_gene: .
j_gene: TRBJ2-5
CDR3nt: TGCGCCAGCAGCTTGGCCAGTGGAGAGACCCAGTACTTC
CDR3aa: CASSLASGETQYF

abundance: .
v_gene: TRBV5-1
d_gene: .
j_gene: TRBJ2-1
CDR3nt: TGCGCCAGCAGCTCGCTTAGCGGCCATGAGCAGTTCTTC
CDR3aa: CASSSLSGHEQFF

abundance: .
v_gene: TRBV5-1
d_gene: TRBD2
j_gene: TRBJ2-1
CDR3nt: TGCGCCAGCAGCCCTCTTAGCGGGAGGTACGACAATGAGCAGTTCTTC
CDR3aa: CASSPLSGRYDNEQFF

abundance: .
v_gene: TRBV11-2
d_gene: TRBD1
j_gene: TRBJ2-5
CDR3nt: TGTGCCAGCAGCTTAGTTGGGGGACAGGGGGGGACCCAGTACTTC
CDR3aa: CASSLVGGQGGTQYF

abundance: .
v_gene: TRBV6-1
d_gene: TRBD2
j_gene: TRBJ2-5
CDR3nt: TGTGCCACCAGACTGTTAGCGGGAGTTCAAGAGACCCAGTACTTC
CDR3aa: CATRLLAGVQETQYF

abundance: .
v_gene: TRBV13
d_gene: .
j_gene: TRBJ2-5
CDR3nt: TGTGCCAGCAGCGCCGGGTCTCAAGAGACCCAGTACTTC
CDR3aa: CASSAGSQETQYF

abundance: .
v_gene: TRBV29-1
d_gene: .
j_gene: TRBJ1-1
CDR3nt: TGCAGCGTTGGTCAACTTTCCACTGAAGCTTTCTTT
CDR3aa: CSVGQLSTEAFF

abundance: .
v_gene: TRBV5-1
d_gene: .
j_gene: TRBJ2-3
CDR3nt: TGCGCCAGCAGCTTGGATACGGGTACGCAGTATTTT
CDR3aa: CASSLDTGTQYF

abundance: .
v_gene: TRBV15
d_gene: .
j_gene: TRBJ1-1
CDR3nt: TGTGCCACCAGCAGAGACTTACGCGCTCCTCGGGGTCGGGACACTGAAGCTTTCTTT
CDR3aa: CATSRDLRAPRGRDTEAFF

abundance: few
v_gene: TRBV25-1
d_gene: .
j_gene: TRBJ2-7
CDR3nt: TGTGCCAGCAGTCAAGCGGGTCCCTACGAGCAGTACTTC
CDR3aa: CASSQAGPYEQYF

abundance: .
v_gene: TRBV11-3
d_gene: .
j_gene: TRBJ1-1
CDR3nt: TGTGCCAGCAGCTTGACAGGCCAGGGAGTCACTGAAGCTTTCTTT
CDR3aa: CASSLTGQGVTEAFF

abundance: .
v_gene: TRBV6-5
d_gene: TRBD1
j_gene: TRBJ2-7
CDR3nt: TGTGCCAGCAGTCCGGGGACAGGGGGTGCCCCCGAGCAGTACTTC
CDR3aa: CASSPGTGGAPEQYF

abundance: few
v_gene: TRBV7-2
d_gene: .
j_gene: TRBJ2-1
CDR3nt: TGTGCCAGCAGACACCTCACTAGTCGGGCCTACAATGAGCAGTTCTTC
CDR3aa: CASRHLTSRAYNEQFF

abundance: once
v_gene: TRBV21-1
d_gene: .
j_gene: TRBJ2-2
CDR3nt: TGTGCCAGCGCCGAGCCAGGGCCCAGACTCGGGGAGCTGTTTTTT
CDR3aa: CASAEPGPRLGELFF

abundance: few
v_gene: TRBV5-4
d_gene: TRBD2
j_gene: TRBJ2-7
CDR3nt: TGTGCCAGCAGCTTGGGCCAGCGGGAGTTTGACGAGCAGTACTTC
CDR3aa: CASSLGQREFDEQYF

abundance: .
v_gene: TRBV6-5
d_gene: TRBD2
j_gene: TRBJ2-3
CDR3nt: TGTGCCAGCAGTTATCTAGCGGGAGGCGATACGCAGTATTTT
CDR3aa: CASSYLAGGDTQYF

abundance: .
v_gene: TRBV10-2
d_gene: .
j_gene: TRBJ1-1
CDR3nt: TGCGCCAGCAGTGAGTTGGGAGGTGAAGCTTTCTTT
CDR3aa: CASSELGGEAFF

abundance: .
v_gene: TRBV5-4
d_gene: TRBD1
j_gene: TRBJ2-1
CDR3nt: TGTGCCAGCAGCTTGTCCGGGACAGCTGAATTGGGTAATGAGCAGTTCTTC
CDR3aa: CASSLSGTAELGNEQFF

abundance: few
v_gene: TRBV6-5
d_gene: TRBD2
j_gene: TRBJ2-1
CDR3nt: TGTGCCAGCAGTTCCATCGGACTAGCGGGAGTCAATGAGCAGTTCTTC
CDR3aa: CASSSIGLAGVNEQFF

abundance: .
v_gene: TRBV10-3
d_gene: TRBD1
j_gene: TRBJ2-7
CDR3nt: TGTGCCATCAGTGAGTTCGGGACAGGGTTCGAGCAGTACTTC
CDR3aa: CAISEFGTGFEQYF

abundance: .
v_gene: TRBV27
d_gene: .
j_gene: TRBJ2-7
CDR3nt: TGTGCCAGCAGTTTGAAACGACACTCCTACGAGCAGTACTTC
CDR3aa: CASSLKRHSYEQYF

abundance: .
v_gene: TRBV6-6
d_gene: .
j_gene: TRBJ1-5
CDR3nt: TGTGCCACGCACGAAAGACACGATCAGCCCCAGCATTTT
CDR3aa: CATHERHDQPQHF

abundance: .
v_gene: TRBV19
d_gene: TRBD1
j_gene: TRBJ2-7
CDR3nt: TGTGCCAGTAGGGAGGCCGGGACAGCCTCCTACGAGCAGTACTTC
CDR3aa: CASREAGTASYEQYF

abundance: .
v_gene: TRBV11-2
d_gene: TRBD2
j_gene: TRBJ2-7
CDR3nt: TGTGCCAGCAGCTCAGTAGCGGGATTCATATACGAGCAGTACTTC
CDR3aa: CASSSVAGFIYEQYF